The present T cell receptor (beta chain) was sequenced within a study of beta chain features in type 1 diabetes. Expressed TCRB transcripts were sequenced, since all the RNA that had been isolated was reverse transcribed. Measured with immunoSEQ multiplex PCR; TCRdb has only the in-frame clones, and not every one. The sample holds 330,000 or so clones, around 13% seen once. V lost 1 base to trimming and J lost 6 bases, with 20 bases between them. This CDR3 comprises 17 residues. CDR1 is SEHNR and CDR2 is FQNEAQ in the germline V gene (reference sequence). CD45RO/CCR7/CD25/CD127/CD95/CD27 staining was used to isolate CD4+ naive, central memory, regulatory and stem cell-like memory cells by sorting.

This sequence joins TRBV7-9 and TRBJ2-3; D not certain. Sequenced material: central memory CD4+ T cells from blood. This clonotype was obtained from a man under 40 in good health. CDR3 loop: CASSLVLGFSSVDTQYF. In DNA, the CDR3 is TGTGCCAGCAGCTTAGTGTTGGGGTTTTCCAGTGTGGATACGCAGTATTTT. Combining the CDR3 with reference TRBV7-9 and TRBJ2-3 gives the whole variable domain DTGVSQNPRHKITKRGQNVTFRCDPISEHNRLYWYRQTLGQGPEFLTYFQNEAQLEKSRLLSDRFSAERPKGSFSTLEIQRTEQGDSAMYLCASSLVLGFSSVDTQYFGPGTRLTVL.